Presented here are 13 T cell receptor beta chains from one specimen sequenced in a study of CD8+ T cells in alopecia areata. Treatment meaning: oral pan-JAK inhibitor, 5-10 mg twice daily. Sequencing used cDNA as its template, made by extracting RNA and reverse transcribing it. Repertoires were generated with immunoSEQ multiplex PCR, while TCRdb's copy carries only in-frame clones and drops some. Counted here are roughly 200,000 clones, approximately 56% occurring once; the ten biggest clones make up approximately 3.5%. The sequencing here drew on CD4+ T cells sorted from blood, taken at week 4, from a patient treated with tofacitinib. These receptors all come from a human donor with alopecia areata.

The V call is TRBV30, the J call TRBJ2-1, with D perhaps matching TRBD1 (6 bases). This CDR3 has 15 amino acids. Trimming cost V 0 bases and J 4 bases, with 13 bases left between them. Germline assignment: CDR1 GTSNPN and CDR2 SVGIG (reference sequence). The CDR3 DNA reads TGTGCCTGGAGTGTAAGGGGGTCCCTATACAATGAGCAGTTCTTC. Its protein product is CAWSVRGSLYNEQFF.

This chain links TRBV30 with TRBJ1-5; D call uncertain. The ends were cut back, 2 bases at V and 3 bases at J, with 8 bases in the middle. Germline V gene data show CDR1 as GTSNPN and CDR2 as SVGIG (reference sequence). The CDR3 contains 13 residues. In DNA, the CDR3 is TGTGCCTGGAGTACCGGGCTCAATCAGCCCCAGCATTTT. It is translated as CAWSTGLNQPQHF. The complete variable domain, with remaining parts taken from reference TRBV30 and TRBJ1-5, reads SQTIHQWPATLVQPVGSPLSLECTVEGTSNPNLYWYRQAAGRGLQLLFYSVGIGQISSEVPQNLSASRPQDRQFILSSKKLLLSDSGFYLCAWSTGLNQPQHFGDGTRLSIL.

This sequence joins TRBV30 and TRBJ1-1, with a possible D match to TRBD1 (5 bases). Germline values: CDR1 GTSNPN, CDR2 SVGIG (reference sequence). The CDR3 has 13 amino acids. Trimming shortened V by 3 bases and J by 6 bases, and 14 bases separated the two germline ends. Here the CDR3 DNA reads TGTGCCTGGAGCCATTATCGGGGGGCTGAAGCTTTCTTT. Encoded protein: CAWSHYRGAEAFF.

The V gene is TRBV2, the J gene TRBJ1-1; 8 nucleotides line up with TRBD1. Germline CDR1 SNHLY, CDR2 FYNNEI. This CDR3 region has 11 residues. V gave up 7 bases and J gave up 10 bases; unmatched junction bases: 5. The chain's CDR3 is CASTFDRGAFF. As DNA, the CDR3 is TGTGCCAGCACCTTCGACAGGGGAGCTTTCTTT.

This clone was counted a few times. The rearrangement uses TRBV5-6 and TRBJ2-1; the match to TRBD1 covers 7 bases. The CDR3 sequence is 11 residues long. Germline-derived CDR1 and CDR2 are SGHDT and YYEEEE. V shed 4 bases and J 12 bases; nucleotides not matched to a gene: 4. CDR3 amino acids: CASSTRTGQFF. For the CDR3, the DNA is TGTGCCAGCAGCACCCGGACAGGGCAGTTCTTC.

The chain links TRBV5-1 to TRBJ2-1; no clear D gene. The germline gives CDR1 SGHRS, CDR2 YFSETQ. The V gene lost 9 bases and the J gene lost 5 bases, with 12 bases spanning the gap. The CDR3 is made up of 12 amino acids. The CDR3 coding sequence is TGCGCCACCTCCGACATACACAATGAGCAGTTCTTC. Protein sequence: CATSDIHNEQFF. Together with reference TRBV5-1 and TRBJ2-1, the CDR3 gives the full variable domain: KAGVTQTPRYLIKTRGQQVTLSCSPISGHRSVSWYQQTPGQGLQFLFEYFSETQRNKGNFPGRFSGRQFSNSRSEMNVSTLELGDSALYLCATSDIHNEQFFGPGTRLTVL.

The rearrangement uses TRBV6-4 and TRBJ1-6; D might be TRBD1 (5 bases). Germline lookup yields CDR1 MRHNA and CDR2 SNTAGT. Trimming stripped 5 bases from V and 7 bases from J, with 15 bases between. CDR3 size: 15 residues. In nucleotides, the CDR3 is TGTGCCAGCAGTCGGGGCCAGGGAATCAATTCACCCCTCCACTTT. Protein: CASSRGQGINSPLHF.

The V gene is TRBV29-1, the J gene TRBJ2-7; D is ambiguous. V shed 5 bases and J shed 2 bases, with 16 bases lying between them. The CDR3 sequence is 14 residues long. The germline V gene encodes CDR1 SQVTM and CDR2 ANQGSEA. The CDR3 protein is CSVTSRFGTYEQYF. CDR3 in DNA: TGCAGCGTTACCTCCAGGTTTGGCACCTACGAGCAGTACTTC.

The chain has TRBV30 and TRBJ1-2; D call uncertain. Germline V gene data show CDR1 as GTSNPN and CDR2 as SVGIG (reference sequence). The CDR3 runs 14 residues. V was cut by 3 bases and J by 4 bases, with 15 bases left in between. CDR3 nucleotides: TGTGCCTGGAGAACCGCCGGGTTCCTCTATGGCTACACCTTC. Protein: CAWRTAGFLYGYTF.

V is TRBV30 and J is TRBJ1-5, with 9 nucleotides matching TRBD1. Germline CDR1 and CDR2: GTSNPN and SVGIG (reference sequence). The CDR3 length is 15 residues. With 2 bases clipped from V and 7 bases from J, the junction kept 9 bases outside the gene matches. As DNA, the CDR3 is TGTGCCTGGAGTATCCAACAGGGGGCTCGGCAGCCCCAGCATTTT. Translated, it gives CAWSIQQGARQPQHF.

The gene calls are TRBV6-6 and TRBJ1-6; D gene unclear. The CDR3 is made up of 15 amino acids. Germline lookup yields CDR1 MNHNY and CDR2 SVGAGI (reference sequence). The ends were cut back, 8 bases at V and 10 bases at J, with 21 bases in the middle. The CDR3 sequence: CASAGSRGEGSPLHF. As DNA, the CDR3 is TGTGCCAGCGCCGGAAGCCGGGGAGAAGGGTCACCCCTCCACTTT.

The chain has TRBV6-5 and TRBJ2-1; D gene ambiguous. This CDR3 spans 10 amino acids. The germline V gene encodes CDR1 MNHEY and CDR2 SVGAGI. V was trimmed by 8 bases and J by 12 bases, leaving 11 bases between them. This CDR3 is CASGNSRQFF. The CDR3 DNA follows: TGTGCCAGCGGGAATTCAAGGCAGTTCTTC.

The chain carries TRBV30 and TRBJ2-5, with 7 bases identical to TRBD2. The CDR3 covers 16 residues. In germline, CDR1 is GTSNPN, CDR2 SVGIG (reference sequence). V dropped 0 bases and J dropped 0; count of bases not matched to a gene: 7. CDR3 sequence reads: CAWSVGRGWYQETQYF. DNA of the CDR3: TGTGCCTGGAGTGTTGGGCGGGGGTGGTACCAAGAGACCCAGTACTTC.